Below are 17 T cell receptor beta chains sequenced from a single sample in a study of OX40 agonist ivuxolimab in advanced cancers. Profiled with immunoSEQ multiplex PCR; TCRdb holds only in-frame clones, not every one. The sample gives over 85,000 clones, roughly 83% of which show up once; over 1.1% is in the top ten. The input for sequencing was CD4+ or CD8+ T cells sorted from blood, taken in a trial of the OX40 agonist ivuxolimab. The receptor source for this set is an adult with an advanced solid tumor such as melanoma, head and neck, liver or kidney cancer.

This clone was observed a single time. The chain employs TRBV4-1 and TRBJ1-4; D not resolved. Germline CDR1 reads MGHRA; CDR2 reads YSYEKL. The length of the CDR3 is 14 residues. The ends were cut back, 2 bases at V and 0 bases at J, with 4 bases in the middle. CDR3 bases: TGCGCCAGCAGCCAACACGCAACTAATGAAAAACTGTTTTTT. This gives the protein CASSQHATNEKLFF.

The chain couples TRBV19 to TRBJ2-3; D gene ambiguous. The CDR3 consists of 14 residues. The V end was cut by 3 bases, the J end by 0 bases, with 7 bases between. The germline V gene encodes CDR1 LNHDA and CDR2 SQIVND (reference sequence). In DNA form, the CDR3 reads TGTGCCAGTAGTATGTGGTCGAGCACAGATACGCAGTATTTT. It yields the protein CASSMWSSTDTQYF.

The chain couples TRBV5-5 to TRBJ2-7; 7 bases line up with TRBD2. With V trimmed by 2 bases and J by 4 bases, 6 bases remained unmatched. Germline assignment: CDR1 SGHKS and CDR2 YYEKEE (reference sequence). There are 14 residues in the CDR3. The CDR3 DNA follows: TGTGCCAGCAGCTTTGGGGGGGTCGATTACGAGCAGTACTTC. Encoded protein: CASSFGGVDYEQYF.

The gene calls are TRBV5-4 and TRBJ1-6; 7 bases map to TRBD1. Per the germline V gene, CDR1 is SGHNT and CDR2 is YYREEE (reference sequence). V dropped 4 bases and J dropped 3; count of bases not matched to a gene: 4. The CDR3 is 15 residues long. CDR3 loop: CASSRRQGYNSPLHF. CDR3 sequence (DNA): TGTGCCAGCAGCAGGAGACAGGGCTATAATTCACCCCTCCACTTT.

This sequence joins TRBV2 and TRBJ2-4; D possibly corresponds to TRBD1 (6 bases). The V end was cut by 8 bases, the J end by 5 bases, with 10 bases between. The CDR3 is made up of 12 amino acids. The germline V gene encodes CDR1 SNHLY and CDR2 FYNNEI. The CDR3 region is CASSGHQNIQYF. CDR3 bases: TGTGCCAGCTCGGGACACCAAAACATTCAGTACTTC.

The chain employs TRBV7-3 and TRBJ1-2, with 8 bases that match TRBD1. Germline CDR1 is SGHTA and CDR2 is FQGTGA. J was trimmed by 6 bases and V by 2 bases; bases with no gene match: 5. This CDR3 comprises 14 residues. The CDR3 loop reads CASSLVQGAHGYTF. CDR3 nucleotides: TGTGCCAGCAGCTTAGTTCAGGGGGCGCATGGCTACACCTTC.

The sample holds a few counts of this clone. CDR3 sequence (DNA): TGCAGCTCCTCGGGCTACACCGGGGAGCTGTTTTTT. This gives the protein CSSSGYTGELFF. V gene TRBV29-1 combines with J gene TRBJ2-2, with D hard to call. Trimming cost V 8 bases and J 3 bases, with 10 bases left between them. The CDR3 totals 12 residues. The germline gives CDR1 SQVTM, CDR2 ANQGSEA.

The chain combines TRBV18 with TRBJ2-3; weak D call: TRBD1 (6 bases). The CDR3 totals 17 residues. Germline CDR1 is KGHSH and CDR2 is LQKENI. Trimming left V 3 bases short and J 0 bases short, with 16 bases between. CDR3 in DNA: TGTGCCAGCTCACCCACTCCACAGGGTCTTAGCACAGATACGCAGTATTTT. It yields the protein CASSPTPQGLSTDTQYF.

V is TRBV20-1 and J is TRBJ2-7; D gene ambiguous. This CDR3 region has 10 residues. CDR1 and CDR2 (germline): DFQATT, SNEGSKA (reference sequence). Trimming removed 3 bases from V and 5 bases from J, with 5 bases in between. The CDR3: CSASWNEQYF. The CDR3 DNA is TGCAGTGCTAGCTGGAACGAGCAGTACTTC.

The V gene is TRBV25-1, the J gene TRBJ1-3; D is uncertain. This CDR3 is 14 amino acids long. Germline CDR1 and CDR2: MGHDK and SYGVNS. V shed 3 bases and J shed 0 bases, with 6 bases lying between them. The CDR3 spells CASSDRRSGNTIYF. As DNA, the CDR3 is TGTGCCAGCAGTGACAGGCGCTCTGGAAACACCATATATTTT.

The chain links TRBV7-2 to TRBJ2-4, with D perhaps matching TRBD2 (6 bases). Germline V gene lookup returns CDR1 SGHTA and CDR2 FQGNSA. The CDR3 sequence is 13 residues long. Trimming cost V 3 bases and J 8 bases, with 11 bases left between them. CDR3 bases: TGTGCCAGCAGCTTTTCGGGGGAGGACATTCAGTACTTC. Its translation is CASSFSGEDIQYF.

This rearrangement joins TRBV5-4 to TRBJ2-5; the D is unclear. V was cut by 0 bases and J by 2 bases, with 11 bases left in between. Germline lookup yields CDR1 SGHNT and CDR2 YYREEE (reference sequence). CDR3 length: 15 amino acids. This CDR3 reads CASSLEGFRQETQYF. Here the CDR3 DNA reads TGTGCCAGCAGCTTGGAAGGGTTTCGACAAGAGACCCAGTACTTC. The variable domain in full, with the rest retrieved from reference TRBV5-4 and TRBJ2-5, is ETGVTQSPTHLIKTRGQQVTLRCSSQSGHNTVSWYQQALGQGPQFIFQYYREEENGRGNFPPRFSGLQFPNYSSELNVNALELDDSALYLCASSLEGFRQETQYFGPGTRLLVL.

The chain uses TRBV28 and TRBJ2-5; D gene ambiguous. Germline V lookup: CDR1 MDHEN, CDR2 SYDVKM. Trimming took 4 bases from V and 5 from J, leaving 5 bases between them. The CDR3 runs 11 residues. DNA for the CDR3: TGTGCCAGCAGTTCCTATGAGACCCAGTACTTC. Its protein product is CASSSYETQYF.

The chain recombines TRBV7-8 with TRBJ1-3; D is unclear. Per germline, CDR1 SGHVS and CDR2 FQNEAQ. V was clipped by 0 bases and J by 2 bases, with 8 bases between them. The CDR3 consists of 15 residues. The CDR3 loop reads CASSLASGAGNTIYF. In DNA, the CDR3 is TGTGCCAGCAGCTTAGCCTCCGGGGCTGGAAACACCATATATTTT.

The chain recombines TRBV19 with TRBJ1-1; 8 positions agree with TRBD1. Germline lookup yields CDR1 LNHDA and CDR2 SQIVND (reference sequence). The V and J ends lost 3 bases and 4 bases, in that order; junction bases with no gene match: 4. The CDR3 is 14 amino acids. The DNA for the CDR3 is TGTGCCAGTAGTATGGACAGGGTGGCCACTGAAGCTTTCTTT. Encoded protein: CASSMDRVATEAFF.

The chain employs TRBV9 and TRBJ1-4; D unclear. CDR1 is SGDLS and CDR2 is YYNGEE in the germline V gene. The CDR3 runs to 15 residues. Trimming pared 4 bases from V and 4 bases from J, leaving 14 bases between. The CDR3 bases are TGTGCCAGCAGCTCCTCCCGGGCCAGTAATGAAAAACTGTTTTTT. Residues: CASSSSRASNEKLFF.

This clone has just a few counts. This chain uses TRBV19 with TRBJ1-4, with a tentative D call TRBD1 (5 bases). The V and J ends lost 8 bases and 8 bases respectively, with 18 bases between them. The germline V gene has CDR1 LNHDA and CDR2 SQIVND (reference sequence). The CDR3 totals 14 residues. CDR3 loop: CASCRGGLREKLFF. The DNA of the CDR3 is TGTGCCAGTTGTAGGGGAGGCCTTCGGGAAAAACTGTTTTTT.